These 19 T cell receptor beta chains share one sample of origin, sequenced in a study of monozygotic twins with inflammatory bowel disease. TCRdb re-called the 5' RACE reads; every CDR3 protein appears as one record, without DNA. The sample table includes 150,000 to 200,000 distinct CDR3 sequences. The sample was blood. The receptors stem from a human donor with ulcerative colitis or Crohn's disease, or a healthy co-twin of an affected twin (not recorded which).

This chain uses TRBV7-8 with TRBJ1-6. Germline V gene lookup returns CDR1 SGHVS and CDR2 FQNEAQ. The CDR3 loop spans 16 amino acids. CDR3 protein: CASSSTRVLGDSPLHF.

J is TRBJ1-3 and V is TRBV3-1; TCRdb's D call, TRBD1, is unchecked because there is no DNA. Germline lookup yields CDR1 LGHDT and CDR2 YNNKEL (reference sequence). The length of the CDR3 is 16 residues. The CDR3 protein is CASSQDRDRTLNTIYF.

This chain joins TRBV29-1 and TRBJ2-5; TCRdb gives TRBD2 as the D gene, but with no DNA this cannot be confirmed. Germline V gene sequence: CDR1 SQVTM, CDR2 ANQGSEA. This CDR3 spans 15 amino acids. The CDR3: CSVGTSGALGETQYF.

The CDR3 region is CASDLNTEAFF. The chain carries TRBV5-4 and TRBJ1-1. CDR1 is SGHNT, CDR2 YYREEE, per germline (reference sequence). There are 11 residues in the CDR3.

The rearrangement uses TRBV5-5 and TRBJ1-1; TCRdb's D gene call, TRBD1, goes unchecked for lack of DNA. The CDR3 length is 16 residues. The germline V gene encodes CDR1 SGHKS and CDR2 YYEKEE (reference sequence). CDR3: CASSRRTGGIDTEAFF. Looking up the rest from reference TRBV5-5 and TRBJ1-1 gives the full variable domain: DAGVTQSPTHLIKTRGQQVTLRCSPISGHKSVSWYQQVLGQGPQFIFQYYEKEERGRGNFPDRFSARQFPNYSSELNVNALLLGDSALYLCASSRRTGGIDTEAFFGQGTRLTVV.

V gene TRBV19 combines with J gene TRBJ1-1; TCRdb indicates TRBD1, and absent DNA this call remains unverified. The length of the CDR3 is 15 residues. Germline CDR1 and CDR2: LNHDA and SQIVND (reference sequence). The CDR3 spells CASSINSGWGTEAFF.

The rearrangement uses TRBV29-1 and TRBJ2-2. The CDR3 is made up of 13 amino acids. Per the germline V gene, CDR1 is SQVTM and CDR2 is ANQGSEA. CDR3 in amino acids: CSVDGKYTGELFF.

This chain's CDR3 is CASSLLAGQGSYEQYF. V is TRBV5-4 and J is TRBJ2-7; TCRdb reports TRBD1, a call that lacks DNA to check it against. Per germline, CDR1 SGHNT and CDR2 YYREEE (reference sequence). The CDR3 totals 16 residues.

The CDR3 sequence: CSAVRDTTNYGYTF. The chain joins TRBV20-1 to TRBJ1-2; TCRdb reports TRBD1, a call that lacks DNA to check it against. The V gene's germline CDR1 is DFQATT and CDR2 SNEGSKA (reference sequence). The CDR3 is 14 amino acids.

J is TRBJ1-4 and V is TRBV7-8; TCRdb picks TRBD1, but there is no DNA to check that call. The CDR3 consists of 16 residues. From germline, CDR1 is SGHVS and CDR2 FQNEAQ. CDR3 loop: CASSLRGQGDNEKLFF.

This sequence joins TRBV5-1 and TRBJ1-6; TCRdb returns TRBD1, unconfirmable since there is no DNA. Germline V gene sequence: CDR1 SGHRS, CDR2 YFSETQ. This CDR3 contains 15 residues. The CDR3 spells CASKQQGDYNSPLHF.

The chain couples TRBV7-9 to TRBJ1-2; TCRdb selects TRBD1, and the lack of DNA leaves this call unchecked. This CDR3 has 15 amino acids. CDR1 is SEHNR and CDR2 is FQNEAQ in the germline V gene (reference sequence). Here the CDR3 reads CASSSGQVLKYGYTF.

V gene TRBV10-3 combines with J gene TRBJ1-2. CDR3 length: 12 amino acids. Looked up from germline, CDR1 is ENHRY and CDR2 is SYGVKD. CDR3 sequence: CAISSDNYGYTF.

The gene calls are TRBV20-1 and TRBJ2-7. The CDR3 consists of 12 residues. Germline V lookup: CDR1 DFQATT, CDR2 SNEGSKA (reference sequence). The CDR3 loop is CSARDYMDEQYF.

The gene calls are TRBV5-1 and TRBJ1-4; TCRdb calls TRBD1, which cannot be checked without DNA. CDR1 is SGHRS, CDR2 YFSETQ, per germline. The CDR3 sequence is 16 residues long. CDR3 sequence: CASSLNGDSLNEKLFF. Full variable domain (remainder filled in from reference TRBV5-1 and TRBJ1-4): KAGVTQTPRYLIKTRGQQVTLSCSPISGHRSVSWYQQTPGQGLQFLFEYFSETQRNKGNFPGRFSGRQFSNSRSEMNVSTLELGDSALYLCASSLNGDSLNEKLFFGSGTQLSVL.

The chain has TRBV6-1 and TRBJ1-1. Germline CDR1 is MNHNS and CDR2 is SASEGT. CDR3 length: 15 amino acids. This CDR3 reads CASSSIRPRNTEAFF.

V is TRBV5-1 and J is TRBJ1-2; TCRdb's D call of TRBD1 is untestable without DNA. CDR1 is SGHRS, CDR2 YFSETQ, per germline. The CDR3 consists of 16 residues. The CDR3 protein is CASSPTPGPANYGYTF. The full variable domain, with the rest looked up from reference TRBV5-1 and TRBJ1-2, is KAGVTQTPRYLIKTRGQQVTLSCSPISGHRSVSWYQQTPGQGLQFLFEYFSETQRNKGNFPGRFSGRQFSNSRSEMNVSTLELGDSALYLCASSPTPGPANYGYTFGSGTRLTVV.

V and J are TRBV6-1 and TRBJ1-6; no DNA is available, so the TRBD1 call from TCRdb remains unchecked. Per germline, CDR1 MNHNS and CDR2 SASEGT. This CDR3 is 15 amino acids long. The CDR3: CASRPPPDKNSPLHF.

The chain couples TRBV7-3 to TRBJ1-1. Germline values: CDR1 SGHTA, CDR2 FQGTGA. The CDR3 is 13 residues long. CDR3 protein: CASSLSGLEKAFF.